This T cell receptor beta chain came from a study of blood T cell repertoires in COVID-19. The method was immunoSEQ multiplex PCR; TCRdb's version includes in-frame clones alone and lacks a portion of them. Among 250,000 to 350,000 clones listed, about 85% were seen once. On this clone itself: The junction differs from germline at one of its ends, possibly a read error.

The TCR was taken from a man younger than 35 with active or convalescent COVID-19. Material: peripheral blood.

The chain's CDR3 is CASTLFRGKQGGFSYNEQFF. In DNA form, the CDR3 reads TGTGCCAGCACCTTGTTCCGGGGAAAGCAGGGGGGCTTCTCCTACAATGAGCAGTTCTTC. This chain links TRBV5-5 with TRBJ2-1, with D maybe TRBD1 (7 bases). This CDR3 comprises 20 residues. Germline assignment: CDR1 SGHKS and CDR2 YYEKEE (reference sequence).